The entry below gives a single T cell receptor beta chain sequence along with its context. Under the authors' procedure: Amplified reference gene primers provided the basis for estimating nucleated cell counts. Clones were sequenced by immunoSEQ multiplex PCR, and TCRdb holds only the in-frame ones, with some missing. V, J and clone size were drawn from that table, and D and trimming were deduced from the DNA. The sample shows tens of thousands of clones, 80% of them seen only once. The data stem from a study of blood T cell repertoires in COVID-19. About the study: COVID-19 samples, acute and convalescent, were from the United States, Italy and Spain. The analysed material was cDNA or gDNA that came from T cells, B-cell-depleted T cells, or PBMCs.

The CDR3 loop spans 13 amino acids. V lost 7 bases to trimming and J lost 1 base, with 11 bases between them. Germline values: CDR1 LNHDA, CDR2 SQIVND (reference sequence). The sequenced sample was peripheral blood. The source is a woman older than 75 with acute or convalescent COVID-19. The rearrangement uses TRBV19 and TRBJ2-7; no reliable D call. The CDR3 DNA follows: TGTGCCAGTATGACCACAGATTCCTACGAGCAGTACTTC. It codes for CASMTTDSYEQYF.